This entry features one T cell receptor (beta chain) sequence. Its target is not known. This CDR3 comprises 15 residues. The V and J ends lost 4 bases and 3 bases respectively, with 16 bases between them. Germline V gives CDR1 MNHEY, CDR2 SMNVEV (reference sequence). This entry is derived from a study of post-analysis software for immune sequencing data. Study at large: Several disease courses (relapsing-remitting, secondary progressive and progressive-relapsing) of multiple sclerosis were included. Study-wide points: Strong co-clustering by F measure was evident for samples that had been prepared in the same batch. When compared against controls, multiple sclerosis patients showed significantly lower normalized Chao1 diversity. Compared with controls, patients had more of about 5 TRBV segments, including TRBV5-6, TRBV5-1 and TRBV20-1.

The TCR beta cDNA libraries carried unique molecular identifiers. The T cell input of roughly 0.85 to 11 million gave around 450,000 cDNA molecules. A single record per CDR3 protein comes from TCRdb applying MiXCR to the PCR reads. This table has 450,000 to 700,000 distinct CDR3 sequences, 40% to 50% appearing once. This clonotype originated in a girl between 10 and 17 years old with multiple sclerosis. The chain carries TRBV27 and TRBJ2-7; the D gene is possibly TRBD2 (6 bases). The sequenced material came from blood. The CDR3 reads CASSYRGRGSYEQYF. CDR3 DNA: TGTGCCAGCAGTTACCGGGGCCGGGGGAGCTACGAGCAGTACTTC.